A selection of T cell receptor beta chains follows, all from one sample in a study of blood T cells in healthy people across ages. TCRdb independently ran MiXCR on the 5' RACE reads; one entry per CDR3 protein. The sample includes some 750,000 distinct CDR3 sequences, 22% of them seen just once. Sequenced sample: blood. Receptors were obtained from a man in his 70s in good health. CDR3s include the opening cysteine and the closing phenylalanine or tryptophan. D genes are given only for firm matches. Not every row has a clone size; where given, it reads once, few, many or a size class.

abundance,j_gene,d_gene,v_gene,CDR3aa,CDR3nt
few,TRBJ1-5,NA,TRBV4-1,CASSQDSTMPQHF,TGCGCCAGCAGCCAAGATTCGACAATGCCCCAGCATTTT
NA,TRBJ2-3,NA,TRBV20-1,CSASSANTQYF,TGCAGTGCTAGTAGTGCTAATACGCAGTATTTT
NA,TRBJ1-1,NA,TRBV28,CASSTGHRWTEAFF,TGTGCCAGCAGTACTGGACACCGTTGGACTGAAGCTTTCTTT
NA,TRBJ1-1,NA,TRBV29-1,CSALPIAGMNTEAFF,TGCAGCGCCCTACCGATTGCAGGAATGAACACTGAAGCTTTCTTT
few,TRBJ1-1,TRBD1,TRBV29-1,CSVSTGMGTEAFF,TGCAGCGTTTCGACAGGGATGGGCACTGAAGCTTTCTTT
NA,TRBJ2-3,NA,TRBV20-1,CSARDGSGVVDTQYF,TGCAGTGCTAGAGATGGTAGCGGAGTAGTAGATACGCAGTATTTT
once,TRBJ1-1,NA,TRBV6-6,CASSYSKGAEAFF,TGTGCCAGCAGTTACTCGAAGGGGGCTGAAGCTTTCTTT
few,TRBJ2-1,NA,TRBV20-1,CSASRLLEQFF,TGCAGTGCTTCGAGGCTTCTAGAGCAGTTCTTC
NA,TRBJ1-3,NA,TRBV7-6,CVSKNREAGNTIYF,TGTGTCAGCAAAAACAGGGAGGCTGGAAACACCATATATTTT
many,TRBJ1-1,NA,TRBV5-5,CASSLDMGMRVTEAFF,TGTGCCAGCAGCTTGGACATGGGGATGAGGGTCACTGAAGCTTTCTTT
NA,TRBJ1-2,NA,TRBV9,CASSDGYTF,TGTGCCAGCAGCGATGGCTACACCTTC
few,TRBJ2-1,NA,TRBV5-1,CASTPGAGRNEQFF,TGCGCCAGCACCCCCGGGGCAGGTAGAAATGAGCAGTTCTTC
NA,TRBJ2-7,TRBD2,TRBV3-1,CASSQEATSGGLNF,TGTGCCAGCAGCCAAGAGGCGACTAGCGGGGGCCTTAACTTC
few,TRBJ1-5,NA,TRBV9,CASSGPGGKPQHF,TGTGCCAGCAGCGGCCCCGGGGGGAAGCCCCAGCATTTT
NA,TRBJ1-5,NA,TRBV21-1,CATSKARGTDSNQPQHF,TGTGCCACCAGCAAAGCCAGGGGGACAGATAGCAATCAGCCCCAGCATTTT
NA,TRBJ2-3,TRBD1,TRBV5-1,CASTLGTAPTDTQYF,TGCGCCAGCACTCTGGGGACAGCTCCTACAGATACGCAGTATTTT
NA,TRBJ2-5,NA,TRBV25-1,CASSEHSRDRRETQYF,TGTGCCAGCAGTGAGCATAGCCGGGACCGCAGGGAGACCCAGTACTTC
NA,TRBJ2-5,TRBD2,TRBV12-3/TRBV12-4,CASSLTSGSFRETQYF,TGTGCCAGCAGTTTAACTAGCGGGAGTTTCAGAGAGACCCAGTACTTC
few,TRBJ2-3,TRBD2,TRBV7-3,CASSFSGTTGTQYF,TGTGCCAGCAGTTTTAGCGGGACCACAGGTACGCAGTATTTT
NA,TRBJ2-5,NA,TRBV12-3/TRBV12-4,CASSLAGHETRYF,TGTGCCAGCAGTTTGGCGGGGCATGAGACCCGGTACTTC
NA,TRBJ2-3,NA,TRBV7-2,CASSLAFLTQYF,TGTGCCAGCAGCTTAGCGTTCCTTACGCAGTATTTT
NA,TRBJ1-1,NA,TRBV9,CASSARAANTEAFF,TGTGCCAGCAGCGCCCGGGCGGCGAACACTGAAGCTTTCTTT